The text below deals with one TCR beta chain. The entry originates in a study of blood T cell repertoires in COVID-19. Study information: COVID-19 samples, acute and convalescent, were from the United States, Italy and Spain.

The V and J ends lost 4 bases and 5 bases, in that order; junction bases with no gene match: 10. The CDR3 totals 15 residues. CDR1 and CDR2 from the germline V gene are LGHDT and YNNKEL (reference sequence). As processed by the authors: Amplification of reference gene primers was used by the study to estimate nucleated cell counts. Profiling relied on immunoSEQ multiplex PCR, and the TCRdb table lists in-frame clones only, not all of them. That table is the source of V, J and clone size, and D and trimming were worked out from the DNA. The table has under 300,000 clones, about 85% seen once; the top ten hold about an eighth.

The origin of this receptor is a human donor in a cohort sampled during active COVID-19. The chain employs TRBV3-1 (or the pseudogene TRBV3-2) and TRBJ2-5; 7 bases are a match to TRBD2. Input material: peripheral blood. CDR3 residues: CASSRGAGVGETQYF. The CDR3 DNA reads TGTGCCAGCAGCCGAGGGGCGGGAGTTGGGGAGACCCAGTACTTC.